One sample yielded the 29 T cell receptor beta chains listed below, sequenced in a study of Graves' ophthalmopathy and Graves' hyperthyroidism. Scientists amplified the TCR beta CDR3 regions from RNA transcripts. The authors performed first-round RT-PCR with HTBI primers and then a second-round multiplex PCR. A single record per CDR3 protein comes from TCRdb applying MiXCR to the multiplex PCR reads. The table shows roughly 610,000 distinct CDR3 sequences, with around a fifth occurring only once. Source material: peripheral blood. The receptors stem from a young woman with stable Graves' hyperthyroidism. Some clones in this sample may be carry-over from other donors' samples.

This clonotype has a handful of counts. The CDR3 nucleotides read TGTGCCAGCAGATCCTTTGACAGGTACGAGCAGTACTTC. It is translated as CASRSFDRYEQYF. The chain joins TRBV2 to TRBJ2-7; D may be TRBD1 (6 bases). In germline, CDR1 is SNHLY, CDR2 FYNNEI. V dropped 6 bases and J dropped 4 bases, with 13 bases sitting between them. The length of the CDR3 is 13 residues. The variable domain in full, with the rest retrieved from reference TRBV2 and TRBJ2-7, is EPEVTQTPSHQVTQMGQEVILRCVPISNHLYFYWYRQILGQKVEFLVSFYNNEISEKSEIFDDQFSVERPDGSNFTLKIRSTKLEDSAMYFCASRSFDRYEQYFGPGTRLTVT.

This clonotype was counted a single time. This sequence joins TRBV28 and TRBJ2-5; 7 positions match TRBD1. CDR3 length equals 13 residues. The V segment lost 5 bases and the J segment 7 bases; nucleotides outside the gene matches: 7. CDR1 and CDR2 (germline): MDHEN, SYDVKM. The CDR3 nucleotides are TGTGCCAGCAGTAGCGTAGGGGGCGGGACCCAGTACTTC. Protein sequence: CASSSVGGGTQYF.

The chain recombines TRBV5-1 with TRBJ2-4; maybe TRBD2 (6 bases). In germline, CDR1 is SGHRS, CDR2 YFSETQ. This CDR3 has 16 residues. Trimming shortened V by 4 bases and J by 0 bases, and 14 bases separated the two germline ends. CDR3 DNA sequence: TGCGCCAGCAGCCCCCCGGAGGGAGGAGCCAAAAACATTCAGTACTTC. It translates to CASSPPEGGAKNIQYF.

This clonotype was seen many times. J is TRBJ1-2 and V is TRBV5-1; 10 bases match TRBD1. Germline V gives CDR1 SGHRS, CDR2 YFSETQ. The CDR3 loop spans 15 amino acids. J gave up 3 bases and V 8 bases, and 10 bases lay outside the gene matches. The CDR3 DNA reads as TGCGCCAGGCGATCCCGGGACAGGGGACACTATGGCTACACCTTC. Its translation is CARRSRDRGHYGYTF.

CDR3 sequence: CASSTQGLRKGEQYF. The CDR3 nucleotides are TGCGCCAGCAGCACGCAGGGGCTACGGAAGGGAGAGCAGTACTTC. The chain uses TRBV5-1 and TRBJ2-7; tentative D call: TRBD1 (6 bases). Trimming removed 4 bases at V and 7 bases at J, with 21 bases between. This CDR3 is built from 15 residues. Germline V lookup: CDR1 SGHRS, CDR2 YFSETQ.

Ten or more counts support this clonotype. This sequence joins TRBV6-5 and TRBJ1-1; no clear D. The V gene's germline CDR1 is MNHEY and CDR2 SVGAGI. V was shortened by 7 bases and J by 1 base, with 10 bases between the two germline ends. The CDR3 runs 13 residues. For the CDR3, the DNA is TGTGCCAGCACAGCGCGTGGGAACACTGAAGCTTTCTTT. Its translation: CASTARGNTEAFF.

This clonotype was seen repeatedly, ten times or more. V and J are TRBV7-2 and TRBJ2-7; D might be TRBD1 (5 bases). The CDR3 is made up of 13 amino acids. V was cut by 3 bases and J by 3 bases, with 9 bases left in between. Germline assignment: CDR1 SGHTA and CDR2 FQGNSA. The CDR3, as DNA: TGTGCCAGCAGCTTCGACAGTCGCTACGAGCAGTACTTC. Protein product: CASSFDSRYEQYF.

This clonotype has only a few counts. The chain links TRBV2 to TRBJ2-5, with D hard to call. Deletions cut 6 bases from V and 10 bases from J, with 15 bases between. The CDR3 sequence is 12 residues long. Germline V lookup: CDR1 SNHLY, CDR2 FYNNEI. CDR3 in amino acids: CASSLGSYDQYF. The CDR3 nucleotides are TGTGCCAGCAGCTTAGGTTCTTATGACCAGTACTTC.

V and J are TRBV5-1 and TRBJ2-5; no reliable D call. CDR3 size: 14 residues. V was pared by 4 bases and J by 5 bases, with 15 bases between. Germline-derived CDR1 and CDR2 are SGHRS and YFSETQ. CDR3 sequence reads: CASSGGVSGETQYF. The CDR3 coding sequence is TGCGCCAGCAGCGGTGGGGTCTCGGGTGAGACCCAGTACTTC. Drawing the rest from reference TRBV5-1 and TRBJ2-5, the complete variable domain is KAGVTQTPRYLIKTRGQQVTLSCSPISGHRSVSWYQQTPGQGLQFLFEYFSETQRNKGNFPGRFSGRQFSNSRSEMNVSTLELGDSALYLCASSGGVSGETQYFGPGTRLLVL.

This clonotype occurred once. The chain has TRBV7-6 and TRBJ2-2; D not certain. Germline V gene sequence: CDR1 SGHVS, CDR2 FNYEAQ. V was pared by 3 bases and J by 4 bases, with 15 bases between. The CDR3 totals 16 residues. The CDR3 is CASSFRARTGTGELFF. The CDR3, as DNA: TGTGCCAGCAGCTTTCGGGCCCGGACGGGCACCGGGGAGCTGTTTTTT.

This chain connects TRBV2 to TRBJ1-3; D is possibly TRBD1 (5 bases). The length of the CDR3 is 14 residues. CDR1 and CDR2 from the germline V gene are SNHLY and FYNNEI. V shed 4 bases and J shed 3 bases, with 10 bases lying between them. This chain's CDR3 is CASSAGGYGNTIYF. CDR3 nucleotide sequence: TGTGCCAGCAGTGCGGGGGGATATGGAAACACCATATATTTT.

The table lists this clonotype with many counts. The chain carries TRBV12-3 or TRBV12-4 and TRBJ1-6; no firm D call. CDR3 size: 14 residues. The V and J ends lost 3 bases and 4 bases respectively, with 7 bases between them. The CDR3 region is CASSFGNYNSPLHF. As DNA, the CDR3 is TGTGCCAGCAGTTTTGGAAATTATAATTCACCCCTCCACTTT.

The sample holds many counts of this clonotype. This chain joins TRBV20-1 and TRBJ1-1; D uncertain. V lost 3 bases and J lost 8, with 10 bases in between. CDR1 and CDR2 from the germline V gene are DFQATT and SNEGSKA (reference sequence). The CDR3 extends over 11 amino acids. The DNA for the CDR3 is TGCAGTGCTAGTAACAGTATGGAAGCTTTCTTT. This translates into CSASNSMEAFF.

This clonotype was detected many times. The chain uses TRBV13 and TRBJ2-2; tentative D call: TRBD2 (6 bases). This CDR3 has 15 amino acids. Germline CDR1 reads PRHDT; CDR2 reads FYEKMQ (reference sequence). Trimming removed 5 bases at V and 6 bases at J, with 16 bases between. The CDR3 here is CASSPRLVRAGELFF. The CDR3 nucleotides read TGTGCCAGCAGCCCGCGACTAGTCAGGGCCGGGGAGCTGTTTTTT.

The chain links TRBV6-5 to TRBJ1-2; D is perhaps TRBD1 (5 bases). Deletions cut 0 bases from V and 6 bases from J, with 20 bases between. This CDR3 has 17 amino acids. Per the germline V gene, CDR1 is MNHEY and CDR2 is SVGAGI. This CDR3 is CASSYSSYSSGRDGYTF. The CDR3 region has the DNA TGTGCCAGCAGTTACTCGAGCTACTCCTCGGGGCGCGATGGCTACACCTTC.

V gene TRBV6-1 combines with J gene TRBJ1-2, with D hard to call. There are 13 residues in the CDR3. V lost 2 bases to trimming and J lost 5 bases, with 9 bases between them. The germline CDR1 and CDR2 sequences are MNHNS and SASEGT. The CDR3 spells CASSERAPYGYTF. CDR3 nucleotides: TGTGCCAGCAGTGAACGCGCACCTTATGGCTACACCTTC.

This clonotype was observed many times. The chain employs TRBV12-3 or TRBV12-4 and TRBJ2-5; D tentatively reads TRBD1 or TRBD2 (5 bases each). Trimming stripped 2 bases from V and 5 bases from J, with 12 bases between. The CDR3 length is 14 residues. The CDR3 protein is CASSLMDTGETQYF. In DNA, the CDR3 is TGTGCCAGCAGTTTAATGGACACGGGGGAGACCCAGTACTTC.

This sequence joins TRBV29-1 and TRBJ1-1, with D perhaps matching TRBD1 (6 bases). Germline assignment: CDR1 SQVTM and CDR2 ANQGSEA. Trimming cost V 1 base and J 5 bases, with 14 bases left between them. This CDR3 has 14 residues. CDR3 DNA sequence: TGCAGCGTTGAAGCGACAGGAAGGGGGACTGAAGCTTTCTTT. This sequence encodes CSVEATGRGTEAFF.

There are a few counts of this clonotype. The chain employs TRBV28 and TRBJ1-2; maybe TRBD1 (6 bases). V lost 3 bases, J lost 8 bases, and 10 bases lay in between. The CDR3 is made up of 12 amino acids. Germline V gene data show CDR1 as MDHEN and CDR2 as SYDVKM. CDR3 sequence reads: CASSLGHRGYTF. In nucleotides, the CDR3 is TGTGCCAGCAGTTTGGGACATCGCGGCTACACCTTC.

This clonotype was detected many times. V is TRBV5-1 and J is TRBJ1-6; perhaps TRBD1 as D (6 bases). Trimming left V 4 bases short and J 10 bases short, with 15 bases between. The germline V gene has CDR1 SGHRS and CDR2 YFSETQ. This CDR3 is built from 14 residues. This CDR3 reads CASSEGQTGSPLHF. DNA of the CDR3: TGCGCCAGCAGCGAGGGACAAACGGGCTCACCCCTCCACTTT.

This clonotype came up many times. The genes are TRBV7-9 and TRBJ2-5; tentative D call: TRBD2 (5 bases). Germline CDR1 and CDR2: SEHNR and FQNEAQ (reference sequence). V was pared by 1 base and J by 5 bases, with 14 bases between. This CDR3 is 15 amino acids long. CDR3 DNA: TGTGCCAGCAGCTTAGTCCCGCGGGCCGGGGAGACCCAGTACTTC. Translated, it gives CASSLVPRAGETQYF.

This clonotype was recorded at least ten times. This chain connects TRBV6-5 to TRBJ1-1; D remains unclear. The CDR3 sequence is 15 residues long. The germline gives CDR1 MNHEY, CDR2 SVGAGI. Trimming removed 2 bases at V and 7 bases at J, with 17 bases between. DNA of the CDR3: TGTGCCAGCAGTTACACCCTTTCACATAGAATTGAAGCTTTCTTT. It specifies CASSYTLSHRIEAFF.

This clonotype occurred many times. J is TRBJ1-1 and V is TRBV19, with D maybe TRBD1 (5 bases). The V end lost 3 bases, the J end lost 1 base, and 12 bases lay between the germline ends. Germline values: CDR1 LNHDA, CDR2 SQIVND (reference sequence). This CDR3 has 15 residues. The CDR3 loop reads CASSIGGTRNTEAFF. The CDR3 DNA follows: TGTGCCAGTAGTATCGGCGGGACCAGGAACACTGAAGCTTTCTTT. Based on the CDR3 plus reference TRBV19 and TRBJ1-1, the full variable domain is DGGITQSPKYLFRKEGQNVTLSCEQNLNHDAMYWYRQDPGQGLRLIYYSQIVNDFQKGDIAEGYSVSREKKESFPLTVTSAQKNPTAFYLCASSIGGTRNTEAFFGQGTRLTVV.

In this sample, this clonotype turned up many times. The chain is built from TRBV6-1 and TRBJ1-2; D gene unclear. V lost 0 bases, J lost 3 bases, and 8 bases lay in between. The CDR3 consists of 14 residues. The V gene's germline CDR1 is MNHNS and CDR2 SASEGT. CDR3 sequence reads: CASSEAPGDYGYTF. CDR3 nucleotide sequence: TGTGCCAGCAGTGAAGCTCCCGGGGACTATGGCTACACCTTC.

This clonotype was picked up many times. V usage is TRBV4-1 and J usage is TRBJ1-1; D is uncertain. The germline gives CDR1 MGHRA, CDR2 YSYEKL. This CDR3 region has 15 residues. V lost 0 bases, J lost 6 bases, and 14 bases lay in between. CDR3 protein: CASSQEVRTTSEAFF. The CDR3, as DNA: TGCGCCAGCAGCCAAGAGGTTCGGACTACTTCTGAAGCTTTCTTT.

V gene TRBV29-1 combines with J gene TRBJ1-1; D is unresolved. CDR3 length: 13 amino acids. Germline V gives CDR1 SQVTM, CDR2 ANQGSEA. V lost 7 bases and J 5 bases, leaving 17 bases between the germline ends. The CDR3 nucleotides read TGCAGCGCCCGAAAAATGGAGGGTACTGAAGCTTTCTTT. Translating gives CSARKMEGTEAFF.

In this sample, this clonotype turned up many times. The V gene is TRBV27, the J gene TRBJ1-2; D is possibly TRBD1 (5 bases). Per germline, CDR1 MNHEY and CDR2 SMNVEV (reference sequence). Trimming took off 8 bases at V and 4 bases at J, with 17 bases between the two ends. The CDR3 spans 14 residues. The CDR3 DNA sequence: TGTGCCAGCCGCAGGGTCGGTTTCGGCTATGGCTACACCTTC. Amino acid sequence: CASRRVGFGYGYTF.

At least ten counts were recorded for this clonotype. The chain employs TRBV24-1 and TRBJ2-7; D unresolved. The length of the CDR3 is 13 residues. Trimming removed 12 bases at V and 2 bases at J, with 16 bases between. The germline V gene has CDR1 KGHDR and CDR2 SFDVKD. The CDR3 region has the DNA TGTGCCTCCTATGGCAGCCCGACCTACGAGCAGTACTTC. It translates to CASYGSPTYEQYF.

This clonotype was observed a few times. V is TRBV4-1 and J is TRBJ2-7; D perhaps matches TRBD1 (5 bases). There are 13 residues in the CDR3. Germline CDR1 is MGHRA and CDR2 is YSYEKL. V lost 0 bases and J 5 bases, leaving 8 bases between the germline ends. The CDR3 spells CASSQEQGNEQYF. The CDR3, as DNA: TGCGCCAGCAGCCAAGAGCAGGGAAACGAGCAGTACTTC.